Below, 23 T cell receptor beta chains from the same sample are listed, as sequenced in a study of glioma-infiltrating T cells. The iRepertoire nested amplicon-rescue multiplex PCR amplified TCR alpha and beta CDR3s from RNA. TCRdb fed the multiplex PCR reads into MiXCR, producing one record per CDR3 protein. The sample records approximately 90,000 distinct CDR3 sequences, 20% to 25% being singletons. Sequences were obtained from glioma tissue, nonneoplastic brain tissue, or PBMCs (not recorded which). All receptors derive from a human donor with low-grade glioma or glioblastoma, undergoing nonglioma brain surgery, or in good health (not recorded which).

This clonotype was recorded at least ten times. The V call is TRBV6-1, the J call TRBJ2-1; D is unresolved. The ends were cut back, 5 bases at V and 5 bases at J, with 22 bases in the middle. Per germline, CDR1 MNHNS and CDR2 SASEGT. The CDR3 runs 17 residues. CDR3 loop: CASSYKIAQTPNNEQFF. CDR3 in DNA: TGTGCCAGCAGTTACAAAATCGCTCAAACCCCAAACAATGAGCAGTTCTTC.

This clonotype was found many times. The chain has TRBV20-1 and TRBJ2-7; maybe TRBD1 (5 bases). The germline V gene encodes CDR1 DFQATT and CDR2 SNEGSKA (reference sequence). V gave up 0 bases and J gave up 2 bases, with 11 bases separating them. The CDR3 spans 14 residues. CDR3 amino acids: CSARDRPGTYEQYF. The CDR3, as DNA: TGCAGTGCTAGAGATCGGCCAGGGACCTACGAGCAGTACTTC.

Many counts were recorded for this clonotype. This chain joins TRBV5-1 and TRBJ1-2, with D unresolved. The CDR3 is 14 residues long. Germline V CDR1 and CDR2: SGHRS, YFSETQ. Trimming stripped 0 bases from V and 7 bases from J, with 13 bases between. The CDR3 is CASSLVTDRSGYTF. DNA of the CDR3: TGCGCCAGCAGCTTGGTAACAGATCGCTCTGGCTACACCTTC.

The sample holds many counts of this clonotype. The chain links TRBV7-2 to TRBJ2-7, with D unclear. This CDR3 has 15 residues. The germline gives CDR1 SGHTA, CDR2 FQGNSA. Deletions cut 1 base from V and 2 bases from J, with 12 bases between. Here the CDR3 reads CASSLDPFKTYEQYF. CDR3 sequence (DNA): TGTGCCAGCAGCTTAGATCCCTTTAAGACCTACGAGCAGTACTTC.

Concerning this clonotype: An end of the junction does not agree with germline; a read error may underlie this. V usage is TRBV12-3 or TRBV12-4 and J usage is TRBJ1-5; the D is unclear. This CDR3 contains 15 residues. CDR3 sequence: CASSLTGISSQPQHF. CDR3 bases: TGTGCCAGCAGTTTAACCGGGATTAGCAGTCAGCCCCAGCATTTT.

Regarding this clonotype: A single base separates this from a much larger clone, so it may be a read error. Without the conserved terminal phenylalanine or tryptophan, this CDR3 likely stems from a read error. It is unclear where the CDR3 begins or ends on the DNA, so no DNA is shown, and the CDR3 is as TCRdb lists it. The V call is TRBV27, the J call TRBJ1-1; the D segment call TRBD1 is taken from the table without a DNA check. Germline V CDR1 and CDR2: MNHEY, SMNVEV (reference sequence). The CDR3 is made up of 16 amino acids, end residues included. The CDR3 spells CASSLVPPGAGTEALL.

V and J are TRBV6-5 and TRBJ2-1, with TRBD2 identical over 10 bases. Germline trimming cut 2 bases from V and 7 bases from J; bases unmatched to any gene: 8. This CDR3 has 16 residues. Germline CDR1 MNHEY, CDR2 SVGAGI. The CDR3 loop reads CASSYGSGRAGNEQFF. CDR3 coding DNA: TGTGCCAGCAGTTACGGAAGCGGGAGGGCCGGGAATGAGCAGTTCTTC.

This clonotype was seen at least ten times. This chain joins TRBV7-9 and TRBJ2-3, with 7 bases identical to TRBD2. V was pared by 1 base and J by 2 bases, with 6 bases of the junction left unmatched. Germline V lookup: CDR1 SEHNR, CDR2 FQNEAQ (reference sequence). CDR3 size: 16 residues. CDR3 protein: CASSLGSSGPTDTQYF. For the CDR3, the DNA is TGTGCCAGCAGCTTAGGATCTAGCGGACCCACAGATACGCAGTATTTT.

This clonotype has at least ten counts. The chain joins TRBV18 to TRBJ1-3; D gene uncertain. CDR3 length: 15 amino acids. Germline assignment: CDR1 KGHSH and CDR2 LQKENI. Trimming took 2 bases from V and 0 from J, leaving 8 bases between them. CDR3 DNA sequence: TGTGCCAGCTCACCAAAGGGAAACTCTGGAAACACCATATATTTT. Its protein product is CASSPKGNSGNTIYF.

This clonotype was detected ten times or more. The V gene is TRBV10-3, the J gene TRBJ2-7; D is unclear. CDR3 length: 14 residues. Germline V gene data show CDR1 as ENHRY and CDR2 as SYGVKD. Trimming cost V 6 bases and J 3 bases, with 15 bases left between them. The CDR3 nucleotides read TGTGCCATCAGGAGTGGGGTTAGTAGCTACGAGCAGTACTTC. This codes for CAIRSGVSSYEQYF.

This clonotype has a count of ten or more. CDR3 sequence: CASSLRTGDETQYF. Here the CDR3 DNA reads TGTGCCAGCAGCCTAAGGACAGGCGACGAGACCCAGTACTTC. The chain carries TRBV3-1 and TRBJ2-5; 7 bases match TRBD1. Trimming removed 4 bases from V and 5 bases from J; junction bases left unmatched: 7. Germline CDR1 reads LGHDT; CDR2 reads YNNKEL (reference sequence). This CDR3 has 14 amino acids.

V usage is TRBV20-1 and J usage is TRBJ2-7; D might be TRBD1 (6 bases). The germline V and J ends were trimmed by 1 base and 2 bases, with 15 bases remaining between them. Germline V gene lookup returns CDR1 DFQATT and CDR2 SNEGSKA (reference sequence). The CDR3 contains 15 residues. This CDR3 reads CSARASGASPYEQYF. CDR3 nucleotide sequence: TGCAGTGCTAGAGCGTCAGGGGCCTCCCCCTACGAGCAGTACTTC.

This clonotype was observed at least ten times. The chain has TRBV6-5 and TRBJ2-1; D is undetermined. Germline CDR1 is MNHEY and CDR2 is SVGAGI. V dropped 0 bases and J dropped 0 bases, with 9 bases sitting between them. This CDR3 contains 16 residues. The CDR3 DNA sequence: TGTGCCAGCAGTTACTCTACAGTTAACTCCTACAATGAGCAGTTCTTC. Protein: CASSYSTVNSYNEQFF.

The chain recombines TRBV12-3 or TRBV12-4 with TRBJ2-2; D assignment may be TRBD1 or TRBD2 (5 bases each). The V and J ends lost 6 bases and 0 bases respectively, with 11 bases between them. CDR3 size: 15 residues. The CDR3 sequence is CASRFGTANTGELFF. The CDR3 nucleotides are TGTGCCAGCAGGTTCGGGACGGCGAACACCGGGGAGCTGTTTTTT.

Ten or more counts support this clonotype. The rearrangement joins TRBV27 to TRBJ1-1, with D perhaps TRBD1 (6 bases). Between the trimmed V and J ends, which lost 3 bases and 0 bases, there was a span of 8 bases. CDR1 is MNHEY and CDR2 is SMNVEV in the germline V gene (reference sequence). CDR3 length: 14 residues. The CDR3 nucleotides read TGTGCCAGCAGTTTCCAGGGGATGAACACTGAAGCTTTCTTT. Translation: CASSFQGMNTEAFF.

This clonotype was seen ten or more times. This chain connects TRBV7-2 to TRBJ2-7; D unresolved. The V and J ends lost 5 bases and 1 base respectively, with 12 bases between them. Germline CDR1 reads SGHTA; CDR2 reads FQGNSA. CDR3 length: 14 amino acids. This CDR3 reads CASSTSTFSYEQYF. CDR3 sequence (DNA): TGTGCCAGCAGCACCTCCACCTTTTCCTACGAGCAGTACTTC.

On this clonotype itself: A much larger clone lies a single base off, so this may be a read error. The gene calls are TRBV4-1 and TRBJ2-7; 13 positions match TRBD2. Germline V gives CDR1 MGHRA, CDR2 YSYEKL. The CDR3 spans 16 residues. The CDR3 nucleotides are TGCGCCAACAGCCCGGGGACTAGCGGGATTACCTACGAGCAGTACTTC. Translation: CANSPGTSGITYEQYF.

The sample holds many counts of this clonotype. The rearrangement uses TRBV7-6 and TRBJ2-3; 10 bases line up with TRBD2. V was pared by 5 bases and J by 6 bases, with 5 bases of the junction left unmatched. Germline values: CDR1 SGHVS, CDR2 FNYEAQ. The CDR3 has 14 amino acids. The CDR3 coding sequence is TGTGCCAGCAGCCGAGCGGGGGGGGCTGATACGCAGTATTTT. Encoded protein: CASSRAGGADTQYF.

In this sample, this clonotype turned up many times. The chain couples TRBV3-1 to TRBJ1-6; D gene unclear. This CDR3 comprises 13 residues. Germline V gene lookup returns CDR1 LGHDT and CDR2 YNNKEL (reference sequence). V dropped 3 bases and J dropped 10 bases, with 10 bases sitting between them. The CDR3 loop is CASSHLRGSPLHF. For the CDR3, the DNA is TGTGCCAGCAGCCACCTTCGAGGCTCACCCCTCCACTTT. Full variable domain (remainder filled in from reference TRBV3-1 and TRBJ1-6): DTAVSQTPKYLVTQMGNDKSIKCEQNLGHDTMYWYKQDSKKFLKIMFSYNNKELIINETVPNRFSPKSPDKAHLNLHINSLELGDSAVYFCASSHLRGSPLHFGNGTRLTVT.

Only one count was recorded for this clonotype. The chain joins TRBV20-1 to TRBJ2-2; 10 nucleotides agree with TRBD2. CDR1 is DFQATT and CDR2 is SNEGSKA in the germline V gene (reference sequence). This CDR3 is built from 16 residues. The V and J ends lost 2 bases and 7 bases, in that order; junction bases with no gene match: 10. CDR3 region: CSARPLAGVVGGELFF. As DNA, the CDR3 is TGCAGTGCTAGACCTCTAGCGGGAGTGGTGGGCGGGGAGCTGTTTTTT.

This clonotype was recorded many times. The chain recombines TRBV6-5 with TRBJ1-1; D unresolved. Germline-derived CDR1 and CDR2 are MNHEY and SVGAGI. This CDR3 contains 12 residues. Deletions cut 0 bases from V and 11 bases from J, with 10 bases between. In DNA, the CDR3 is TGTGCCAGCAGTTACTCTGGAGACGGGGCTTTCTTT. Amino acids: CASSYSGDGAFF.

The chain has TRBV7-9 and TRBJ1-2; D ambiguous. Trimming stripped 5 bases from V and 1 base from J, with 5 bases between. The CDR3 is 12 residues long. CDR1 and CDR2 (germline): SEHNR, FQNEAQ (reference sequence). This chain's CDR3 is CASSGINYGYTF. The CDR3 coding sequence is TGTGCCAGCAGCGGAATTAACTATGGCTACACCTTC.

The chain combines TRBV2 with TRBJ1-6; the D is unclear. CDR3 length: 12 residues. V was shortened by 5 bases and J by 19 bases, with 18 bases between the two germline ends. The germline CDR1 and CDR2 sequences are SNHLY and FYNNEI. The CDR3 nucleotides read TGTGCCAGCAGTACAAGCAAGGGAACCCCTCACTTT. Translation: CASSTSKGTPHF.